Presented here are 23 T cell receptor beta chains from one specimen sequenced in a study of ipilimumab plus nivolumab after autologous stem cell transplantation. The method was immunoSEQ multiplex PCR; TCRdb's version includes in-frame clones alone and lacks a portion of them. The data contain 8,500 to 11,000 clones, about 81% of them singletons. This material consisted of PBMCs, taken in a trial of ipilimumab plus nivolumab as post-transplant consolidation. The source of these receptors is a male donor with diffuse large B-cell lymphoma.

V usage is TRBV30 and J usage is TRBJ1-6, with a weak D call TRBD1 (5 bases). Germline loops: CDR1 GTSNPN, CDR2 SVGIG (reference sequence). The CDR3 runs to 16 residues. V lost 3 bases and J lost 3, with 15 bases in between. CDR3 in DNA: TGTGCCTGGAGCGTAAAAGGGGTTTACTATAATTCACCCCTCCACTTT. Translated, it gives CAWSVKGVYYNSPLHF. The full variable domain, completed using reference TRBV30 and TRBJ1-6, is SQTIHQWPATLVQPVGSPLSLECTVEGTSNPNLYWYRQAAGRGLQLLFYSVGIGQISSEVPQNLSASRPQDRQFILSSKKLLLSDSGFYLCAWSVKGVYYNSPLHFGNGTRLTVT.

The J gene is TRBJ2-7, the V gene TRBV19, with 8 bases that match TRBD1. This CDR3 is built from 16 residues. Trimming cost V 3 bases and J 0 bases; bases outside gene matches: 7. Germline lookup yields CDR1 LNHDA and CDR2 SQIVND (reference sequence). CDR3 nucleotides: TGTGCCAGTAGTATTATCCCCGGGACAGGCTCCTACGAGCAGTACTTC. This gives the protein CASSIIPGTGSYEQYF.

The CDR3 coding sequence is TGTGCCAGCGGATCCGGTGTTGATACGCAGTATTTT. Translated: CASGSGVDTQYF. J is TRBJ2-3 and V is TRBV28, with D unresolved. This CDR3 is 12 amino acids long. Germline CDR1 MDHEN, CDR2 SYDVKM. Trimming stripped 8 bases from V and 6 bases from J, with 12 bases between. Variable domain in full (rest from reference TRBV28 and TRBJ2-3): DVKVTQSSRYLVKRTGEKVFLECVQDMDHENMFWYRQDPGLGLRLIYFSYDVKMKEKGDIPEGYSVSREKKERFSLILESASTNQTSMYLCASGSGVDTQYFGPGTRLTVL.

J is TRBJ2-7 and V is TRBV5-5; 12 nucleotides agree with TRBD2. CDR1 is SGHKS and CDR2 is YYEKEE in the germline V gene (reference sequence). The length of the CDR3 is 15 residues. V lost 4 bases to trimming and J lost 10 bases; unmatched junction nucleotides: 12. The CDR3 DNA sequence: TGTGCCAGCAGCGAACAACCCGGGACTAGCGGGTCCCAGTACTTC. Translation gives CASSEQPGTSGSQYF.

The chain uses TRBV27 and TRBJ2-1, with D unresolved. The CDR3 is 15 residues long. The ends were cut back, 2 bases at V and 9 bases at J, with 17 bases in the middle. CDR1 and CDR2 (germline): MNHEY, SMNVEV (reference sequence). CDR3 coding DNA: TGTGCCAGCAGTTTAACTAATCCCCCGGGTCCTGAGCAGTTCTTC. Its protein is CASSLTNPPGPEQFF.

V and J are TRBV7-2 and TRBJ2-6, with D maybe TRBD2 (6 bases). Trimming took off 10 bases at V and 3 bases at J, with 16 bases between the two ends. The CDR3 totals 15 residues. Germline V CDR1 and CDR2: SGHTA, FQGNSA. CDR3 region: CATRLEGFGANVLTF. CDR3 in DNA: TGTGCCACCCGGCTGGAGGGTTTTGGGGCCAACGTCCTGACTTTC. Variable domain in full (rest from reference TRBV7-2 and TRBJ2-6): GAGVSQSPSNKVTEKGKDVELRCDPISGHTALYWYRQSLGQGLEFLIYFQGNSAPDKSGLPSDRFSAERTGGSVSTLTIQRTQQEDSAVYLCATRLEGFGANVLTFGAGSRLTVL.

V gene TRBV7-2 combines with J gene TRBJ1-2; 9 positions agree with TRBD1. V shed 5 bases and J 9 bases; nucleotides not matched to a gene: 10. Germline V gene lookup returns CDR1 SGHTA and CDR2 FQGNSA. The CDR3 is made up of 14 amino acids. CDR3 coding DNA: TGTGCCAGCAGCCCGAGAGGGACAGGGAGCCGCTACACCTTC. It encodes CASSPRGTGSRYTF.

The chain joins TRBV7-9 to TRBJ2-7; D gene uncertain. Germline V lookup: CDR1 SEHNR, CDR2 FQNEAQ (reference sequence). This CDR3 has 15 amino acids. V dropped 5 bases and J dropped 3 bases, with 17 bases sitting between them. Written as DNA, the CDR3 is TGTGCCAGCAGCGGATCACGGGTCTTCTACTACGAGCAGTACTTC. It codes for CASSGSRVFYYEQYF.

This clone came up a few times. The J gene is TRBJ1-6, the V gene TRBV18; D is perhaps TRBD1 (6 bases). V was shortened by 4 bases and J by 7 bases, with 14 bases between the two germline ends. Germline V gene data show CDR1 as KGHSH and CDR2 as LQKENI. The CDR3 is made up of 15 amino acids. CDR3 protein: CASSRPTGGNSPLHF. The CDR3 nucleotides read TGTGCCAGCTCACGGCCGACAGGCGGGAATTCACCCCTCCACTTT.

The chain couples TRBV6-6 to TRBJ2-3; no definite D call. This CDR3 contains 12 residues. Between the trimmed V and J ends, which lost 5 bases and 3 bases, there was a span of 6 bases. Germline-derived CDR1 and CDR2 are MNHNY and SVGAGI (reference sequence). DNA for the CDR3: TGTGCCAGCAGTCCGTCAACAGATACGCAGTATTTT. This codes for CASSPSTDTQYF.

This chain links TRBV13 with TRBJ1-2; the D is unclear. Germline-derived CDR1 and CDR2 are PRHDT and FYEKMQ (reference sequence). V was pared by 2 bases and J by 3 bases, with 7 bases between. The CDR3 has 13 residues. The CDR3 sequence: CASSLNLDYGYTF. As DNA, the CDR3 is TGTGCCAGCAGCTTAAACTTAGACTATGGCTACACCTTC. Based on the CDR3 plus reference TRBV13 and TRBJ1-2, the full variable domain is AAGVIQSPRHLIKEKRETATLKCYPIPRHDTVYWYQQGPGQDPQFLISFYEKMQSDKGSIPDRFSAQQFSDYHSELNMSSLELGDSALYFCASSLNLDYGYTFGSGTRLTVV.

This clone is termed medium-sized. The rearrangement uses TRBV7-9 and TRBJ1-4, with 9 bases aligning to TRBD1. Germline-derived CDR1 and CDR2 are SEHNR and FQNEAQ (reference sequence). Trimming took 8 bases from V and 4 from J; bases not matched to a gene: 5. This CDR3 has 14 residues. CDR3 coding DNA: TGTGCCAGCTCCCGGGACAGGGATAATGAAAAACTGTTTTTT. It translates to CASSRDRDNEKLFF.

The rearrangement joins TRBV5-1 to TRBJ1-5; D ambiguous. The V end was cut by 0 bases, the J end by 6 bases, with 7 bases between. Germline values: CDR1 SGHRS, CDR2 YFSETQ. CDR3 length equals 13 residues. CDR3 amino acids: CASSLASGQPQHF. The CDR3 DNA sequence: TGCGCCAGCAGCTTGGCCTCGGGTCAGCCCCAGCATTTT.

Only a few counts were recorded for this clone. The chain employs TRBV9 and TRBJ2-3; tentative D call: TRBD1 (6 bases). The CDR3 runs to 15 residues. Trimming pared 4 bases from V and 4 bases from J, leaving 16 bases between. The V gene's germline CDR1 is SGDLS and CDR2 YYNGEE. The CDR3 is CASSLQGATADTQYF. Written as DNA, the CDR3 is TGTGCCAGCAGCTTACAGGGTGCGACAGCAGATACGCAGTATTTT.

As regards this clone: Sequence at one end of the junction differs from germline and may be a read error. V usage is TRBV4-3 and J usage is TRBJ2-5; no reliable D call. The CDR3 contains 18 residues. The germline gives CDR1 LGHNA, CDR2 YSLEER. This chain's CDR3 is CASSQAKGTGMIQGTQYF. CDR3 nucleotides: TGCGCCAGCAGCCAAGCAAAGGGCACTGGGATGATCCAAGGGACCCAGTACTTC.

This clone counts as large (0.1 to 1%). The chain carries TRBV28 and TRBJ1-4, with D unclear. Germline V gene sequence: CDR1 MDHEN, CDR2 SYDVKM. V was clipped by 3 bases and J by 8 bases, with 4 bases between them. The CDR3 spans 11 residues. The CDR3 region is CASSFEEKLFF. CDR3 nucleotides: TGTGCCAGCAGTTTTGAAGAAAAACTGTTTTTT.

This chain joins TRBV19 and TRBJ1-6; TRBD1 is a possible D gene (6 bases). The CDR3 covers 15 residues. The ends were cut back, 1 base at V and 9 bases at J, with 13 bases in the middle. Germline V gene lookup returns CDR1 LNHDA and CDR2 SQIVND (reference sequence). In nucleotides, the CDR3 is TGTGCCAGTAGTATAGGGGGGACATACCGTTCACCCCTCCACTTT. Translating it yields CASSIGGTYRSPLHF.

This chain joins TRBV5-6 and TRBJ2-1; 12 bases line up with TRBD1. CDR1 is SGHDT, CDR2 YYEEEE, per germline. The CDR3 loop spans 18 amino acids. V lost 4 bases to trimming and J lost 2 bases; unmatched junction nucleotides: 10. This CDR3 reads CASSPGQGARGAYNEQFF. In nucleotides, the CDR3 is TGTGCCAGCAGCCCGGGACAGGGGGCGCGGGGGGCCTACAATGAGCAGTTCTTC. The whole variable domain, filled in from reference TRBV5-6 and TRBJ2-1, reads DAGVTQSPTHLIKTRGQQVTLRCSPKSGHDTVSWYQQALGQGPQFIFQYYEEEERQRGNFPDRFSGHQFPNYSSELNVNALLLGDSALYLCASSPGQGARGAYNEQFFGPGTRLTVL.

The J gene is TRBJ1-1, the V gene TRBV5-1, with a weak D call TRBD1 (5 bases). The germline gives CDR1 SGHRS, CDR2 YFSETQ. Trimming took 4 bases from V and 5 from J, leaving 21 bases between them. This CDR3 spans 16 amino acids. CDR3: CASSLSSGGKGTEAFF. The CDR3 DNA follows: TGCGCCAGCAGCCTCAGTTCTGGGGGGAAAGGGACTGAAGCTTTCTTT.

V and J are TRBV28 and TRBJ2-5; the D is unclear. The assigned J gene may be wrong: the sequence end matches TRBJ2-7 better. This CDR3 region has 15 residues. CDR1 is MDHEN and CDR2 is SYDVKM in the germline V gene. DNA for the CDR3: TGTGCCAGCAGACACACCCGGACGGTTTTCTACGAGCAGTACTTC. Encoded protein: CASRHTRTVFYEQYF.

The chain is built from TRBV6-6 and TRBJ1-4; no clear D gene. V shed 0 bases and J shed 5 bases, with 1 base lying between them. The CDR3 has 12 amino acids. The germline V gene encodes CDR1 MNHNY and CDR2 SVGAGI (reference sequence). CDR3 coding DNA: TGTGCCAGCAGTTACTCGAATGAAAAACTGTTTTTT. It yields the protein CASSYSNEKLFF.

This clone was counted a few times. CDR3 sequence reads: CASSVGWGAEAFF. CDR3 DNA sequence: TGTGCCAGCAGCGTGGGATGGGGGGCTGAAGCTTTCTTT. The chain combines TRBV9 with TRBJ1-1; weak D call: TRBD1 (5 bases). Germline V gene lookup returns CDR1 SGDLS and CDR2 YYNGEE. This CDR3 spans 13 amino acids. The V end was cut by 2 bases, the J end by 6 bases, with 11 bases between. The full variable domain, in which reference TRBV9 and TRBJ1-1 provide the parts outside the CDR3, is DSGVTQTPKHLITATGQRVTLRCSPRSGDLSVYWYQQSLDQGLQFLIQYYNGEERAKGNILERFSAQQFPDLHSELNLSSLELGDSALYFCASSVGWGAEAFFGQGTRLTVV.

The chain is built from TRBV19 and TRBJ1-2; D unclear. The CDR3 spans 14 residues. In germline, CDR1 is LNHDA, CDR2 SQIVND (reference sequence). V shed 3 bases and J shed 4 bases, with 12 bases lying between them. CDR3 loop: CASSIRQPGYGYTF. Here the CDR3 DNA reads TGTGCCAGTAGTATCCGGCAGCCCGGCTATGGCTACACCTTC.